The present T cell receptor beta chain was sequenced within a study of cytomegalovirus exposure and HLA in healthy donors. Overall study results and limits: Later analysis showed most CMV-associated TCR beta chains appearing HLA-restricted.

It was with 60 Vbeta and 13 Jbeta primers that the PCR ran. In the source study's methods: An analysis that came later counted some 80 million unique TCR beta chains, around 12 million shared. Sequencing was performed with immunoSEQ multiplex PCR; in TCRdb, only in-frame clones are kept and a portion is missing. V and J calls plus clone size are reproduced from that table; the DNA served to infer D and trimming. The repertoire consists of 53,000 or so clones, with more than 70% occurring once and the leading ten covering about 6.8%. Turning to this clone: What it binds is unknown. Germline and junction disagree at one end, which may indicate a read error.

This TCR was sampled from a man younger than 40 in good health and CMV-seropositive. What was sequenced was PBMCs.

CDR3 in DNA: TGCGCCAGCAGCTTGGGGCCGGGACTAGCGAAAACCGGGGAGCTGTTTTTT. This gives the protein CASSLGPGLAKTGELFF. This rearrangement joins TRBV5-1 to TRBJ2-2; 10 nucleotides match TRBD2. The CDR3 runs 17 residues. Germline loops: CDR1 SGHRS, CDR2 YFSETQ.